Shown below are 31 T cell receptor beta chains from a single sample sequenced in a study of blood T cell repertoires in COVID-19. Generated by immunoSEQ multiplex PCR, the TCRdb table keeps only in-frame clones and is missing some. The sample holds 300,000 to 450,000 clones, roughly 90% seen once. Sample: peripheral blood. The source of these receptors is a woman in her fifties or sixties with COVID-19, enrolled during active disease.

The CDR3 here is CASKTPSYEQYF. The CDR3 DNA is TGTGCCAGCAAAACTCCCTCCTACGAGCAGTACTTC. V usage is TRBV2 and J usage is TRBJ2-7, with D hard to call. Trimming took 7 bases from V and 0 from J, leaving 7 bases between them. The CDR3 consists of 12 residues. Germline CDR1 and CDR2: SNHLY and FYNNEI.

This sequence joins TRBV4-2 and TRBJ1-2; TRBD1 aligns across 7 bases. CDR1 LGHNA and CDR2 YNFKEQ come from the germline V gene. Trimming took 3 bases from V and 7 from J; bases not matched to a gene: 11. The CDR3 runs 15 residues. CDR3 DNA sequence: TGTGCCAGCAGCCATGGACGACAGGGATCGCGTGGCTACACCTTC. It is translated as CASSHGRQGSRGYTF.

The chain combines TRBV9 with TRBJ1-2, with no clear D. Trimming cost V 0 bases and J 7 bases, with 10 bases left between them. The CDR3 runs 13 residues. Per germline, CDR1 SGDLS and CDR2 YYNGEE. This CDR3 reads CASSVDEDFGYTF. For the CDR3, the DNA is TGTGCCAGCAGCGTAGATGAAGACTTTGGCTACACCTTC.

The rearrangement uses TRBV19 and TRBJ2-1; D remains unclear. V was pared by 6 bases and J by 7 bases, with 7 bases between. Germline CDR1 and CDR2: LNHDA and SQIVND (reference sequence). The CDR3 covers 11 residues. CDR3 amino acids: CASSEWNEQFF. The CDR3 DNA reads as TGTGCCAGTAGCGAGTGGAATGAGCAGTTCTTC.

V usage is TRBV2 and J usage is TRBJ1-3; D is possibly TRBD1 (5 bases). Germline CDR1 and CDR2: SNHLY and FYNNEI. The CDR3 is 13 residues long. V dropped 7 bases and J dropped 5 bases, with 12 bases sitting between them. DNA for the CDR3: TGTGCCAGCACCGTCAGGGAAAGAAACACCATATATTTT. Translated, it gives CASTVRERNTIYF. The full variable domain, rest sourced from reference TRBV2 and TRBJ1-3, is EPEVTQTPSHQVTQMGQEVILRCVPISNHLYFYWYRQILGQKVEFLVSFYNNEISEKSEIFDDQFSVERPDGSNFTLKIRSTKLEDSAMYFCASTVRERNTIYFGEGSWLTVV.

The chain recombines TRBV12-3 or TRBV12-4 with TRBJ1-6; D is perhaps TRBD1 (6 bases). Trimming took off 6 bases at V and 6 bases at J, with 9 bases between the two ends. The CDR3 loop spans 13 amino acids. Here the CDR3 DNA reads TGTGCCAGCAGAGGGGGTGGTAATTCACCCCTCCACTTT. As protein: CASRGGGNSPLHF.

The rearrangement joins TRBV7-3 to TRBJ2-3; 12 positions match TRBD2. The CDR3 is 15 amino acids. The V gene end was trimmed by 5 bases and the J gene end by 5 bases; junction bases not matched to a gene: 5. CDR1 and CDR2 (germline): SGHTA, FQGTGA. DNA of the CDR3: TGTGCCAGCAGCCCTAGCGGGGGGGCCGTAGATACGCAGTATTTT. It is translated as CASSPSGGAVDTQYF.

The chain links TRBV6-1 to TRBJ1-6; TRBD1 matches at 8 bases. Germline V gives CDR1 MNHNS, CDR2 SASEGT. This CDR3 has 16 amino acids. V lost 3 bases, J lost 8 bases, and 9 bases stayed unmatched. The CDR3 spells CASSDPGQGKHSPLHF. The CDR3 DNA reads as TGTGCCAGCAGTGACCCCGGACAGGGAAAGCATTCACCCCTCCACTTT.

The chain combines TRBV5-1 with TRBJ1-6; 9 bases map to TRBD1. The CDR3 totals 18 residues. Germline V gene sequence: CDR1 SGHRS, CDR2 YFSETQ. The ends lost 1 base at V and 6 bases at J; junction bases unmatched: 11. The DNA of the CDR3 is TGCGCCAGCAGCTTGTTAGCCCAGGGACAGGGCGTTAATTCACCCCTCCACTTT. It specifies CASSLLAQGQGVNSPLHF.

The chain carries TRBV10-3 and TRBJ1-6, with TRBD1 as a possible D gene (6 bases). The V gene's germline CDR1 is ENHRY and CDR2 SYGVKD. This CDR3 has 18 residues. Trimming took 6 bases from V and 7 from J, leaving 25 bases between them. The CDR3 loop reads CAISPGLATGSFNSPLHF. In nucleotides, the CDR3 is TGTGCCATCAGCCCAGGGCTAGCAACAGGGTCGTTCAATTCACCCCTCCACTTT.

V usage is TRBV19 and J usage is TRBJ1-2, with TRBD1 as a possible D gene (5 bases). Trimming took 3 bases from V and 3 from J, leaving 14 bases between them. This CDR3 is built from 15 residues. CDR1 is LNHDA, CDR2 SQIVND, per germline (reference sequence). The CDR3 nucleotides read TGTGCCAGTAGTATGATAGGGGCGCGCGACTATGGCTACACCTTC. As protein: CASSMIGARDYGYTF.

Concerning this clone: The germline gene is not matched at one end of the junction; a read error may be the cause. J is TRBJ2-5 and V is TRBV20-1, with a weak D call TRBD2 (5 bases). This CDR3 is built from 12 residues. Germline V gene sequence: CDR1 DFQATT, CDR2 SNEGSKA (reference sequence). The CDR3 DNA reads TGCGGTGCTAGTATTGTCGACGGGGCCCAGTACTTC. This sequence encodes CGASIVDGAQYF.

The rearrangement uses TRBV7-8 and TRBJ2-5; 10 bases agree with TRBD2. The CDR3 consists of 14 residues. Germline lookup yields CDR1 SGHVS and CDR2 FQNEAQ. Losses at the gene ends were 4 bases for V and 4 bases for J; bases not matched to a gene: 3. In nucleotides, the CDR3 is TGTGCCAGCAGCTACCGGACTAGCGGAGAGACCCAGTACTTC. Translating it yields CASSYRTSGETQYF.

In DNA, the CDR3 is TGTGCCACTTCACAAGCGGGCTCCTACAATGAGCAGTTCTTC. This gives the protein CATSQAGSYNEQFF. The rearrangement joins TRBV15 to TRBJ2-1; a weak D match, TRBD2 (6 bases). CDR1 and CDR2 (germline): LNHNV, YYDKDF (reference sequence). V was clipped by 9 bases and J by 0 bases, with 12 bases between them. The CDR3 sequence is 14 residues long.

The rearrangement links TRBV27 to TRBJ1-5; TRBD1 matches at 9 bases. Germline V gives CDR1 MNHEY, CDR2 SMNVEV (reference sequence). The CDR3 consists of 15 residues. J was trimmed by 6 bases and V by 8 bases; bases with no gene match: 11. The CDR3 reads CASGPPTGGGQPQHF. In nucleotides, the CDR3 is TGTGCCAGCGGCCCCCCCACAGGGGGCGGTCAGCCCCAGCATTTT.

This clone has more than one count but fewer than ten. CDR3 region: CASSKRRITYNEQFF. CDR3 in DNA: TGCGCCAGCAGCAAACGGCGGATCACCTACAATGAGCAGTTCTTC. The chain employs TRBV5-1 and TRBJ2-1; D ambiguous. Trimming removed 4 bases at V and 2 bases at J, with 13 bases between. The germline gives CDR1 SGHRS, CDR2 YFSETQ. This CDR3 spans 15 amino acids.

This chain links TRBV2 with TRBJ1-2, with 9 bases lining up with TRBD1. V lost 2 bases and J lost 7; bases outside the gene matches: 14. In germline, CDR1 is SNHLY, CDR2 FYNNEI. The CDR3 consists of 17 residues. The CDR3: CASSEPGTGRNPSGYTF. CDR3 DNA: TGTGCCAGCAGTGAACCTGGGACAGGGAGAAATCCTTCTGGCTACACCTTC.

V gene TRBV18 combines with J gene TRBJ1-6; TRBD1 is a possible D gene (5 bases). V was shortened by 4 bases and J by 7 bases, with 20 bases between the two germline ends. CDR1 KGHSH and CDR2 LQKENI come from the germline V gene. This CDR3 has 17 residues. The CDR3 is CASSRSGPAGQNSPLHF. The CDR3 DNA reads as TGTGCCAGCTCACGGAGCGGGCCGGCGGGGCAGAATTCACCCCTCCACTTT.

The V gene is TRBV5-1, the J gene TRBJ1-4; 7 bases align to TRBD1. CDR1 is SGHRS, CDR2 YFSETQ, per germline. J lost 0 bases, V lost 0 bases, and 2 bases had no gene match. The CDR3 has 16 amino acids. The CDR3 is CASSLGGTATNEKLFF. In DNA form, the CDR3 reads TGCGCCAGCAGCTTGGGCGGGACAGCAACTAATGAAAAACTGTTTTTT.

In this sample, this clone turned up once. The chain links TRBV2 to TRBJ2-5; D not resolved. Deletions cut 9 bases from V and 5 bases from J, with 13 bases between. The germline CDR1 and CDR2 sequences are SNHLY and FYNNEI. The CDR3 sequence is 12 residues long. The CDR3 DNA follows: TGTGCCAGTCAAGGCACCGGGGAGACCCAGTACTTC. Translating gives CASQGTGETQYF. The entire variable domain, with the rest obtained from reference TRBV2 and TRBJ2-5, is as follows: EPEVTQTPSHQVTQMGQEVILRCVPISNHLYFYWYRQILGQKVEFLVSFYNNEISEKSEIFDDQFSVERPDGSNFTLKIRSTKLEDSAMYFCASQGTGETQYFGPGTRLLVL.

The chain joins TRBV14 to TRBJ1-1; 9 positions match TRBD1. The CDR3 totals 15 residues. Looked up from germline, CDR1 is SGHDN and CDR2 is FVKESK. V dropped 5 bases and J dropped 0; count of bases not matched to a gene: 4. CDR3 sequence (DNA): TGTGCCAGCAGCAACGGACAGGGGTTGAACACTGAAGCTTTCTTT. Translation gives CASSNGQGLNTEAFF.

V gene TRBV6-6 combines with J gene TRBJ2-7; TRBD2 is a possible D gene (5 bases). V lost 0 bases to trimming and J lost 2 bases, with 11 bases between them. The CDR3 length is 15 residues. Per the germline V gene, CDR1 is MNHNY and CDR2 is SVGAGI (reference sequence). CDR3 sequence (DNA): TGTGCCAGCAGTTACTCGATTAGTAGCGCCTACGAGCAGTACTTC. It yields the protein CASSYSISSAYEQYF.

This clone was counted a single time. CDR3: CASSERTPQHF. The CDR3 region has the DNA TGTGCCAGCAGTGAACGGACACCCCAGCATTTT. The chain links TRBV6-1 to TRBJ1-5; TRBD1 is a possible D gene (5 bases). Germline assignment: CDR1 MNHNS and CDR2 SASEGT. This CDR3 spans 11 amino acids. The V end lost 2 bases, the J end lost 10 bases, and 6 bases lay between the germline ends.

This chain uses TRBV5-5 with TRBJ2-3, with D possibly TRBD2 on 6 matching bases. V dropped 2 bases and J dropped 2 bases, with 15 bases sitting between them. The CDR3 extends over 16 amino acids. Germline V CDR1 and CDR2: SGHKS, YYEKEE (reference sequence). As DNA, the CDR3 is TGTGCCAGCAGCTTATTTGGGGGGATTAACACAGATACGCAGTATTTT. Protein sequence: CASSLFGGINTDTQYF.

The chain uses TRBV28 and TRBJ1-5, with TRBD1 matching over 8 bases. CDR1 is MDHEN and CDR2 is SYDVKM in the germline V gene. The CDR3 is 15 residues long. V gave up 11 bases and J gave up 9 bases; unmatched junction bases: 18. The CDR3 is CAGKSGQVEGRPQHF. CDR3 DNA sequence: TGTGCCGGCAAGTCGGGACAGGTAGAAGGAAGGCCCCAGCATTTT.

This chain links TRBV5-6 with TRBJ2-2; 8 nucleotides agree with TRBD1. This CDR3 is built from 15 residues. Trimming at V came to 4 bases and at J to 9 bases, leaving 11 bases not matched to a gene. CDR1 is SGHDT, CDR2 YYEEEE, per germline. The CDR3 loop reads CASSEDRVKIRELFF. The CDR3 DNA is TGTGCCAGCAGCGAGGACAGGGTTAAGATTCGGGAGCTGTTTTTT.

The chain uses TRBV7-8 and TRBJ1-4, with TRBD1 identical over 7 bases. Per germline, CDR1 SGHVS and CDR2 FQNEAQ. The CDR3 length is 15 residues. Losses at the gene ends were 5 bases for V and 8 bases for J; bases not matched to a gene: 11. Here the CDR3 DNA reads TGTGCCAGCAGCCCGCGACAGGGAGGAGGAGAAAAACTGTTTTTT. It yields the protein CASSPRQGGGEKLFF.

The chain joins TRBV29-1 to TRBJ1-2; D remains unclear. Trimming left V 4 bases short and J 8 bases short, with 17 bases between. CDR3 length equals 13 residues. CDR1 and CDR2 from the germline V gene are SQVTM and ANQGSEA. The DNA of the CDR3 is TGCAGCGTTGCCGGTGATGAAACTAAGGGCTACACCTTC. Its translation is CSVAGDETKGYTF.

The CDR3 sequence: CASSLQNEQYF. The CDR3 nucleotides are TGTGCCAGCAGCTTACAGAACGAGCAGTACTTC. The chain links TRBV7-2 to TRBJ2-7; D gene ambiguous. CDR3 length: 11 residues. CDR1 is SGHTA and CDR2 is FQGNSA in the germline V gene. The V and J ends lost 2 bases and 5 bases respectively, with 4 bases between them.

The gene calls are TRBV7-2 and TRBJ2-7; 7 bases line up with TRBD1. Per germline, CDR1 SGHTA and CDR2 FQGNSA. This CDR3 spans 15 amino acids. V shed 0 bases, J shed 2 bases, and the junction held 4 bases outside the gene matches. The CDR3 sequence: CASSLARTGAYEQYF. For the CDR3, the DNA is TGTGCCAGCAGCTTAGCGAGGACAGGAGCCTACGAGCAGTACTTC.

V usage is TRBV3-1 (or the pseudogene TRBV3-2) and J usage is TRBJ1-2; D remains unclear. This CDR3 has 15 residues. Germline lookup yields CDR1 LGHDT and CDR2 YNNKEL (reference sequence). V was shortened by 1 base and J by 0 bases, with 9 bases between the two germline ends. CDR3 amino acids: CASSQGRRANYGYTF. Written as DNA, the CDR3 is TGTGCCAGCAGCCAAGGGCGGAGAGCTAACTATGGCTACACCTTC.